This TCR beta chain stems from a study of beta chain features in type 1 diabetes. Expressed TCRB transcripts were sequenced because the entire RNA isolate underwent reverse transcription. The method was immunoSEQ multiplex PCR; TCRdb's version includes in-frame clones alone and lacks a portion of them. The top ten clones hold just under 0.04% of a sample with hundreds of thousands of clones, over 11% of them seen once. Only a few counts were recorded for this clone. Its antigen is unidentified. This CDR3 is 14 amino acids long. Germline V lookup: CDR1 MNHNY, CDR2 SVGAGI (reference sequence). Deletions cut 7 bases from V and 0 bases from J, with 12 bases between. Sorting gave populations that all exceeded 95% purity. Study-wide points: Whatever favoring of shorter templates PCR might show would apply equally to patients and controls. Among all four CD4+ subsets, Type 1 diabetes patients had TCRB CDR3s that were moderately but significantly shorter.

The receptor was isolated from a young man with type 1 diabetes. The sequenced sample was naive CD4+ T cells from blood. This chain links TRBV6-6 with TRBJ1-1; D remains ambiguous. CDR3 DNA sequence: TGTGCCAGCACTTCACCTATTATGAACACTGAAGCTTTCTTT. This codes for CASTSPIMNTEAFF.